This TCR beta chain was identified during a study of cytotoxic CD8 clonotypes in ibrutinib-treated CLL. Turning to the study itself: The study recorded mean values of almost 260,000 productive templates and 90,000 to 100,000 productive rearrangements per sample.

Whole-study results and caveats: The study found baseline clonality above age-matched healthy donors, tracking circulating CD8+ T-cell counts.

V shed 5 bases and J 5 bases; nucleotides not matched to a gene: 10. There are 16 residues in the CDR3. Germline values: CDR1 MNHNY, CDR2 SVGAGI (reference sequence). Deep sequencing aimed at 1 in 200,000 to 1 in 1 million T cells' resolution. Data came from immunoSEQ multiplex PCR; TCRdb stores just in-frame clones and leaves some out. Of fewer than 90,000 clones in the sample, about 86% are singletons; the top ten hold around 5%. With cryopreserved PBMCs as the source, roughly 2 micrograms of genomic DNA went to TCR beta libraries. Concerning this clone: Its specificity is unknown.

The V gene is TRBV6-6, the J gene TRBJ1-5, with 9 bases identical to TRBD1. Sequenced here: PBMCs, sampled before ibrutinib treatment. The receptor was derived from a human donor with chronic lymphocytic leukemia. CDR3 nucleotides: TGTGCCAGCAGTACCATTTCGGGACAGGGCCATCAGCCCCAGCATTTT. Protein: CASSTISGQGHQPQHF.